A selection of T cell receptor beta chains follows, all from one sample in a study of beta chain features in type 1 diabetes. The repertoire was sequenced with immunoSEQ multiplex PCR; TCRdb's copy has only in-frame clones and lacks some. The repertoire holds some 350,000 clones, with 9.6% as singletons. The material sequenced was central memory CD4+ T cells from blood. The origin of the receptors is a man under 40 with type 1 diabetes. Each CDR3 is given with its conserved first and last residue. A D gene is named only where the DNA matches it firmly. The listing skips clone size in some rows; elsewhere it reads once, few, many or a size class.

TGTGCCGCCCGGCCTCCTGGGTTGGGGAACACCGGGGAGCTGTTTTTT | CAARPPGLGNTGELFF | - | TRBJ2-2 | TRBV28 | -
TGTGCCATCACCCCCGACACTAGCACAGATACGCAGTATTTT | CAITPDTSTDTQYF | - | TRBJ2-3 | TRBV10-3 | many
TGTGCCAGCACCCTGGGGGGCAGTAGTTCACCCCTCCACTTT | CASTLGGSSSPLHF | - | TRBJ1-6 | TRBV7-9 | few
TGTGCCAGCAGTCCATTGGCGGGAATAGGGAGCGACGAGCAGTACTTC | CASSPLAGIGSDEQYF | - | TRBJ2-7 | TRBV25-1 | -
TGTGCCAGCAGCTTAACAGGGAGAGATACGCAGTATTTT | CASSLTGRDTQYF | - | TRBJ2-3 | TRBV7-2 | -
TGTGCCAGCAGCGTCGGGACAGGTGACCTTACCGGGGAGCTGTTTTTT | CASSVGTGDLTGELFF | TRBD1 | TRBJ2-2 | TRBV13 | -
TGTGCCAGCAGTTTAGGAACCGGGACAGGGCAAAACTATGGCTACACCTTC | CASSLGTGTGQNYGYTF | TRBD1 | TRBJ1-2 | TRBV28 | -
TGTGCCAGCAGCTTAGATCGCAGGGAAGGGGAGACCCAGTACTTC | CASSLDRREGETQYF | - | TRBJ2-5 | TRBV7-6 | few
TGTGCCATCAGTCCCCAACACGGTGCTAACTATGGCTACACCTTC | CAISPQHGANYGYTF | - | TRBJ1-2 | TRBV10-3 | few
TGTGCCAGCAGCGCCTGGGAAAAGGCCTACTCCTACGAGCAGTACTTC | CASSAWEKAYSYEQYF | - | TRBJ2-7 | TRBV11-2 | -
TGTGCCAGCAGCTTATTAGAGGGGGGTTACGAGCAGTACTTC | CASSLLEGGYEQYF | - | TRBJ2-7 | TRBV7-9 | few
TGTGCCAGCAGTATTCGCGATACGCAGTATTTT | CASSIRDTQYF | - | TRBJ2-3 | TRBV25-1 | few
TGCGCCAGCAGTCCCGCGGAGCCTGGAAACACCATATATTTT | CASSPAEPGNTIYF | - | TRBJ1-3 | TRBV5-1 | -
TGCAGCGTTGGACAGACTAATGAAAAACTGTTTTTT | CSVGQTNEKLFF | - | TRBJ1-4 | TRBV29-1 | few
TGCGCCAGCAGCATTCTAGCAGGCGAAGAGACCCAGTACTTC | CASSILAGEETQYF | - | TRBJ2-5 | TRBV5-1 | -
TGTGCCACCAGCAGAGATATAGCTACAGAGACCCAGTACTTC | CATSRDIATETQYF | - | TRBJ2-5 | TRBV15 | -
TGCGCCAGCAGCTTGGCGGTACAGGGGTCTAGCTACACCTTC | CASSLAVQGSSYTF | TRBD1 | TRBJ1-2 | TRBV5-1 | -
TGTGCCAGCAGCTCACCAGTTGGGGGAGGAAACACCATATATTTT | CASSSPVGGGNTIYF | - | TRBJ1-3 | TRBV5-4 | few
TGTGCCAGCAGCGTATGGACAGGGGGCGCTGGGGGCTACACCTTC | CASSVWTGGAGGYTF | TRBD1 | TRBJ1-2 | TRBV9 | few
TGTGCCAGCAGTCCCGCTGATGGGACAGGGGCCTACGAGCAGTACTTC | CASSPADGTGAYEQYF | TRBD1 | TRBJ2-7 | TRBV28 | few
TGTGCCAGCAGTCAGACTAGAACGACAGGGGGAACCTTC | CASSQTRTTGGTF | TRBD1 | TRBJ1-2 | TRBV27 | few
TGTGCCAGCAGTTTCGGACTAAGAACAACCGGGGAGCTGTTTTTT | CASSFGLRTTGELFF | - | TRBJ2-2 | TRBV28 | -
TGTGCCAGCAGTGCCAAGCAGGGCGTCGAGCAGTACTTC | CASSAKQGVEQYF | - | TRBJ2-7 | TRBV6-1 | -
TGTGCCAGCAGCTCGGGGCAGGGGCTGTTAGGGACCCAGTACTTC | CASSSGQGLLGTQYF | - | TRBJ2-5 | TRBV7-2 | -
TGTGCCAGCAGTGAGGGTCCGGGCCTCCCAAAGGAGTACTTC | CASSEGPGLPKEYF | - | TRBJ2-7 | TRBV28 | few
TGTGCCAGCGCCCGCGGGGGGCAAACGGATACGCAGTATTTT | CASARGGQTDTQYF | TRBD2 | TRBJ2-3 | TRBV28 | few
TGTGCCAGCAGTTACCGCCAGGCCGGGCAGCCCCAGCATTTT | CASSYRQAGQPQHF | - | TRBJ1-5 | TRBV6-6 | -
TGTGCCAGCAGTGGCGGGGCGCGAAGCGGGGAGCTGTTTTTT | CASSGGARSGELFF | - | TRBJ2-2 | TRBV6-5 | -
TGTGCCAGCAGCTTAGGACTAGCGGGAGAGACCGGGGAGCTGTTTTTT | CASSLGLAGETGELFF | TRBD2 | TRBJ2-2 | TRBV7-9 | few
TGCGCCAGCAGCTTGGGGGACAGGTTACAATATGGCTACACCTTC | CASSLGDRLQYGYTF | TRBD1 | TRBJ1-2 | TRBV5-1 | -
TGTGCCAGCAGGACCGGCCCAGGGAGCGATGAGCAGTTCTTC | CASRTGPGSDEQFF | - | TRBJ2-1 | TRBV7-8 | -
TGTGCCAGCAGTTCCTACAGCTACGAGCAGTACTTC | CASSSYSYEQYF | - | TRBJ2-7 | TRBV28 | -
TGTGCCAGCAGTTTCCGGGCGGGGGCAGATACGCAGTATTTT | CASSFRAGADTQYF | TRBD2 | TRBJ2-3 | TRBV6-1 | few